This T cell receptor (beta chain) was profiled in a study of Tregs in tolerant kidney transplant recipients. The CDR3 totals 15 residues. With V trimmed by 4 bases and J by 4 bases, 9 bases remained unmatched. Germline-derived CDR1 and CDR2 are SGHDN and FVKESK. Thawed PBMCs were FACS-sorted into unstimulated CD4+CD25+CD127- regulatory T cells, CD4+CD25- non-regulatory cells, CD4 and CD8 cells. Clones were read by immunoSEQ multiplex PCR, and TCRdb kept only the in-frame ones, dropping some. This table has 100,000 to 150,000 clones, roughly 92% appearing once. The specimen sequenced was CD4+ T cells from blood. This sequence originates from a human donor in good health. This chain links TRBV14 with TRBJ2-5; 7 bases match TRBD1. The CDR3 here is CASSLRQGTLETQYF. CDR3 DNA: TGTGCCAGCAGCCTCCGACAGGGTACTTTAGAGACCCAGTACTTC.